Below, one TCR beta chain is given with its context. Its antigen is not identified. This sample stems from a study of cytomegalovirus exposure and HLA in healthy donors. Whole-study results and caveats: Several of the most significant clusters appeared linked to common viral pathogens, based on a later analysis. The study flagged 150 to 200 TCR beta chains as cytomegalovirus-associated. Analyzed later, most CMV-associated TCR beta chains appeared HLA-restricted. It was confirmed in vitro that a few of the CMV-associated chains were specific for CMV antigens.

Amplification used 60 Vbeta primers and 13 Jbeta primers. Data came from immunoSEQ multiplex PCR; TCRdb stores just in-frame clones and leaves some out. The profile shows roughly 200,000 clones, 75% to 90% of them singletons. Sequencing was performed on PBMCs. The receptor was derived from a boy between 2 and 15 years old in good health and CMV-seronegative.

In DNA, the CDR3 is TGTGCCAGCAGCTTGGAAACAGTAGAAGACTACGAGCAGTACTTC. The encoded protein is CASSLETVEDYEQYF. V is TRBV5-5 and J is TRBJ2-7; no definite D call. Germline CDR1 and CDR2: SGHKS and YYEKEE (reference sequence). The V end lost 0 bases, the J end lost 3 bases, and 13 bases lay between the germline ends. The CDR3 length is 15 residues.